This is a list of T cell receptor beta chains from one sample in a study of blood T cell repertoires in COVID-19. Here immunoSEQ multiplex PCR was the method, and the copy in TCRdb shows in-frame clones only, minus some. The sample contains about 160,000 clones, over 70% of which appear only once. Input material: PBMCs or T cells enriched from blood (not recorded which). These receptors were collected from a woman in her thirties or forties with acute COVID-19. CDR3s include the opening cysteine and the closing phenylalanine or tryptophan. The D gene is left open where the match is weak. Size is stated for part of the rows, as once, few or many counts, or as a class when the clone is expanded.

J	size	V	D	CDR3	DNA
TRBJ2-4	few	TRBV19	TRBD2	CASSPRTSGVAKNIQYF	TGTGCCAGTAGTCCCCGGACTAGCGGGGTAGCCAAAAACATTCAGTACTTC
TRBJ1-2	-	TRBV29-1	TRBD1	CSVRQGDYGYTF	TGCAGCGTCCGACAGGGGGACTATGGCTACACCTTC
TRBJ2-1	-	TRBV29-1	TRBD2	CSVAIGASGRSYNEQFF	TGCAGCGTTGCTATTGGGGCTAGCGGCCGCTCCTACAATGAGCAGTTCTTC
TRBJ2-7	-	TRBV19	TRBD2	CASSVGLAPTYEQYF	TGTGCCAGTAGTGTGGGACTAGCGCCTACCTACGAGCAGTACTTC
TRBJ2-2	few	TRBV4-2	TRBD2	CASSRAIGGGTGELFF	TGTGCCAGCAGCCGCGCGATAGGCGGGGGGACCGGGGAGCTGTTTTTT
TRBJ2-1	-	TRBV5-4	TRBD2	CASGRGGTSGRDNEQFF	TGTGCCAGCGGACGAGGGGGTACTAGCGGGAGAGACAATGAGCAGTTCTTC
TRBJ2-1	-	TRBV3-1/TRBV3-2	TRBD2	CASSLPSGWGNEQFF	TGTGCCAGCAGCCTACCTAGCGGTTGGGGCAATGAGCAGTTCTTC
TRBJ1-2	-	TRBV7-3	-	CASSLGRDYGYTF	TGTGCCAGCAGCTTGGGCAGGGACTATGGCTACACCTTC
TRBJ2-2	-	TRBV30	-	CAWSRDNTGELFF	TGTGCCTGGAGCCGGGATAACACCGGGGAGCTGTTTTTT
TRBJ2-1	-	TRBV12-5	TRBD2	CASGLGLAGGPGEQFF	TGTGCTAGTGGTTTGGGGCTAGCGGGAGGTCCCGGTGAGCAGTTCTTC
TRBJ2-7	-	TRBV14	-	CASSQDSEYEQYF	TGTGCCAGCAGCCAAGATAGTGAGTACGAGCAGTACTTC
TRBJ2-3	-	TRBV6-5	TRBD2	CASSWKLASTDTQYF	TGTGCCAGCAGTTGGAAACTAGCGAGCACAGATACGCAGTATTTT
TRBJ2-1	-	TRBV5-6	-	CASSLLDLRDLNEQFF	TGTGCCAGCAGCTTGCTGGACTTGAGGGATTTAAATGAGCAGTTCTTC
TRBJ2-1	-	TRBV10-2	TRBD2	CASRTSRDNEQFF	TGCGCCAGCCGGACTAGCAGGGACAATGAGCAGTTCTTC
TRBJ2-1	-	TRBV6-5	-	CASSYSGPLLYNEQFF	TGTGCCAGCAGTTACTCGGGTCCACTACTATACAATGAGCAGTTCTTC
TRBJ1-2	-	TRBV28	-	CASSLEIGRDPIYGYTF	TGTGCCAGCAGTTTAGAAATAGGCAGGGATCCCATCTATGGCTACACCTTC
TRBJ2-4	few	TRBV4-1	-	CASSQGQGLAKNIQYF	TGCGCCAGCAGCCAAGGACAGGGACTAGCCAAAAACATTCAGTACTTC
TRBJ2-5	-	TRBV7-9	TRBD2	CASSPSGGRGETQYF	TGTGCCAGCAGCCCTAGCGGGGGACGGGGGGAGACCCAGTACTTC
TRBJ2-1	-	TRBV5-1	TRBD2	CASSPPLAGAYNEQFF	TGCGCCAGCAGCCCCCCACTAGCGGGGGCCTACAATGAGCAGTTCTTC
TRBJ1-6	-	TRBV27	-	CASSILEGNSPLHF	TGTGCCAGCAGTATACTGGAGGGAAATTCACCCCTCCACTTT
TRBJ2-5	-	TRBV2	-	CASSADDTLGKTQYF	TGTGCCAGCAGTGCCGACGACACTCTCGGGAAGACCCAGTACTTC
TRBJ1-1	-	TRBV27	-	CASSLGTGNTEAFF	TGTGCCAGCAGTTTAGGAACGGGTAACACTGAAGCTTTCTTT
TRBJ2-7	-	TRBV6-5	-	CASRNSYEQYF	TGTGCCAGCAGGAACAGCTACGAGCAGTACTTC
TRBJ2-7	-	TRBV5-4	-	CASRSGTLSSYEQYF	TGTGCCAGCAGGTCCGGGACTCTAAGCTCCTACGAGCAGTACTTC
TRBJ1-1	-	TRBV5-1	-	CASSPQGDLAEAFF	TGCGCCAGCAGCCCACAGGGAGATTTGGCTGAAGCTTTCTTT
TRBJ2-2	once	TRBV5-1	-	CASQRTGELFF	TGCGCCAGCCAGAGGACCGGGGAGCTGTTTTTT
TRBJ2-3	-	TRBV19	-	CASRQTKGAPDTQYF	TGTGCCAGTAGACAAACGAAAGGGGCCCCAGATACGCAGTATTTT
TRBJ2-5	-	TRBV5-1	TRBD2	CASSLTGTSGSGEYF	TGCGCCAGCAGCTTAACCGGGACTAGCGGGTCGGGAGAGTACTTC
TRBJ2-5	-	TRBV6-5	TRBD2	CASSQTSGRETQYF	TGTGCCAGCAGTCAGACTAGCGGGAGGGAGACCCAGTACTTC
TRBJ1-6	once	TRBV3-1/TRBV3-2	-	CASSQLGTTNSPLHF	TGTGCCAGCAGCCAATTGGGGACAACGAATTCACCCCTCCACTTT
TRBJ2-5	-	TRBV3-1/TRBV3-2	TRBD2	CASSQGGTTQETQYF	TGTGCCAGCAGCCAAGGCGGGACTACCCAAGAGACCCAGTACTTC
TRBJ2-3	-	TRBV5-4	TRBD1	CASSRGIGQGGTDTQYF	TGTGCCAGCAGCAGGGGAATCGGACAGGGGGGCACAGATACGCAGTATTTT
TRBJ1-3	few	TRBV5-1	TRBD1	CASSRTGAGNTIYF	TGCGCCAGCAGCCGAACAGGGGCTGGAAACACCATATATTTT
TRBJ1-1	-	TRBV2	-	CASSEGPAEAFF	TGTGCCAGCAGTGAGGGCCCGGCTGAAGCTTTCTTT
TRBJ2-1	once	TRBV11-2	-	CASSEGQEQFF	TGTGCCAGCAGTGAGGGACAAGAGCAGTTCTTC
TRBJ1-2	-	TRBV6-5	-	CASSNPPGYGYTF	TGTGCCAGCAGTAATCCCCCAGGGTATGGCTACACCTTC
TRBJ1-5	-	TRBV19	TRBD1	CASRDDRDSQPQHF	TGTGCCAGTAGAGACGACAGGGACAGTCAGCCCCAGCATTTT
TRBJ2-2	-	TRBV12-5	TRBD2	CASGLVWLAGLNTGELFF	TGTGCTAGTGGTTTGGTATGGCTAGCGGGCTTAAACACCGGGGAGCTGTTTTTT
TRBJ2-5	-	TRBV5-1	-	CASSLAIRPGVRETQYF	TGCGCCAGCAGCTTGGCCATCAGGCCAGGGGTGAGGGAGACCCAGTACTTC
TRBJ1-3	-	TRBV6-5	TRBD1	CATHTGGAGNTIYF	TGTGCCACTCATACAGGGGGAGCTGGAAACACCATATATTTT
TRBJ2-6	-	TRBV7-8	-	CASSLVPYRAYSSGANVLTF	TGTGCCAGCAGCTTAGTCCCATACAGGGCGTACAGCTCTGGGGCCAACGTCCTGACTTTC
TRBJ2-3	-	TRBV7-8	TRBD1	CASSSPRQGWGTDTQYF	TGTGCCAGCAGCTCGCCCAGACAGGGATGGGGCACAGATACGCAGTATTTT
TRBJ2-2	few	TRBV7-3	TRBD1	CASSTMGQGAHTGELFF	TGTGCCAGCAGTACCATGGGGCAGGGGGCCCACACCGGGGAGCTGTTTTTT
TRBJ1-5	-	TRBV7-9	TRBD1	CASSNTGGVQPQHF	TGTGCCAGCAGCAATACAGGGGGAGTTCAGCCCCAGCATTTT
TRBJ1-2	-	TRBV3-1/TRBV3-2	-	CASSQDSVGYTF	TGTGCCAGCAGCCAAGATTCTGTTGGCTACACCTTC
TRBJ2-1	-	TRBV5-1	TRBD2	CASSLNGASGRDTYNEQFF	TGCGCCAGCAGCTTGAACGGGGCTAGCGGGCGAGACACCTACAATGAGCAGTTCTTC
TRBJ1-2	few	TRBV24-1	-	CATSDFTVSYGYTF	TGTGCCACCAGTGATTTTACAGTAAGCTATGGCTACACCTTC
TRBJ1-2	-	TRBV11-3	-	CASSLIGGIAPSGYTF	TGTGCCAGCAGCTTAATAGGCGGAATAGCACCTTCGGGGTACACCTTC
TRBJ1-1	-	TRBV11-3	-	CASSLARAREAFF	TGTGCCAGCAGCTTAGCCAGGGCTCGGGAAGCTTTCTTT
TRBJ2-5	-	TRBV3-1/TRBV3-2	TRBD2	CASSQGTSGSWETQYF	TGTGCCAGCAGCCAAGGGACTAGCGGGAGCTGGGAGACCCAGTACTTC